These 11 T cell receptor beta chains originate from one sample sequenced in a study of preoperative IRX-2 immunotherapy in early breast cancer. Treatment reported: preoperative locoregional IRX-2 cytokine immunotherapy. Method: immunoSEQ multiplex PCR; TCRdb's copy keeps in-frame clones and lacks some. This sample has approximately 31,000 clones; over 85% occur once, and the top ten carry over 1.5%. The sequencing here drew on tumor tissue, taken after IRX-2 immunotherapy. The receptors were gathered from a human donor with breast cancer.

The V and J genes are TRBV6-7 and TRBJ2-7; maybe TRBD1 (5 bases). TRBV6-7 is known as an ORF, though its function is uncertain. The CDR3 length is 14 residues. Trimming cost V 6 bases and J 0 bases, with 12 bases left between them. The CDR3: CASRLGASSYEQYV. The CDR3 DNA reads as TGTGCCAGCAGGCTAGGGGCCAGCTCCTACGAGCAGTACGTC.

The chain couples TRBV18 to TRBJ2-7, with TRBD2 matching 7 bases. The CDR3 extends over 16 amino acids. V shed 2 bases, J shed 2 bases, and the junction held 9 bases outside the gene matches. Germline values: CDR1 KGHSH, CDR2 LQKENI. The CDR3: CASSPGERDWPYEQYF. DNA of the CDR3: TGTGCCAGCTCACCAGGGGAGCGGGACTGGCCCTACGAGCAGTACTTC.

In its sample, this clone was seen once. The V gene is TRBV7-6, the J gene TRBJ1-5, with D uncertain. The ends were cut back, 5 bases at V and 7 bases at J, with 21 bases in the middle. CDR1 is SGHVS, CDR2 FNYEAQ, per germline. The CDR3 extends over 16 amino acids. The CDR3 nucleotides are TGTGCCAGCAGCCAGCCTAGATACCTCTTCAAACAGCCCCAGCATTTT. Residues: CASSQPRYLFKQPQHF.

The rearrangement links TRBV15 to TRBJ1-5; TRBD1 agrees at 7 bases. The germline CDR1 and CDR2 sequences are LNHNV and YYDKDF (reference sequence). Trimming took 4 bases from V and 4 from J; bases not matched to a gene: 10. The CDR3 runs to 16 residues. CDR3 region: CATSIRGLVHNQPQHF. For the CDR3, the DNA is TGTGCCACCAGCATTAGGGGGCTTGTCCATAATCAGCCCCAGCATTTT.

The chain has TRBV19 and TRBJ2-2, with D possibly TRBD2 on 6 matching bases. Germline V lookup: CDR1 LNHDA, CDR2 SQIVND (reference sequence). The V end lost 4 bases, the J end lost 8 bases, and 11 bases lay between the germline ends. This CDR3 contains 13 residues. The CDR3 DNA is TGTGCCAGTAGTAAAGACGGGGGAGGGGAGCTGTTTTTT. It codes for CASSKDGGGELFF.

The chain has TRBV11-3 and TRBJ1-5; TRBD1 might be the D (6 bases). CDR3 length: 15 amino acids. Germline-derived CDR1 and CDR2 are SGHNT and YENEEA. Trimming took 8 bases from V and 4 from J, leaving 18 bases between them. Here the CDR3 DNA reads TGTGCCAGCTCCCTTATGGGGGGCGCGAATCAGCCCCAGCATTTT. Amino acids: CASSLMGGANQPQHF.

J is TRBJ2-1 and V is TRBV19; TRBD2 matches at 12 bases. The CDR3 contains 15 residues. The germline CDR1 and CDR2 sequences are LNHDA and SQIVND (reference sequence). Trimming removed 4 bases from V and 7 bases from J; junction bases left unmatched: 5. As DNA, the CDR3 is TGTGCCAGTAGTACCCTAGCGGGAGGGGAGAATGAGCAGTTCTTC. The encoded protein is CASSTLAGGENEQFF.

The J gene is TRBJ2-5, the V gene TRBV6-8, with D possibly TRBD2 on 6 matching bases. CDR1 is MNHGY and CDR2 is SAAAGT in the germline V gene. The V end lost 10 bases, the J end lost 5 bases, and 20 bases lay between the germline ends. CDR3 length equals 14 residues. CDR3 amino acids: CATVGLSGRETQYF. The DNA for the CDR3 is TGTGCCACCGTGGGACTTTCGGGACGGGAGACCCAGTACTTC.

This rearrangement joins TRBV5-1 to TRBJ2-5; 7 bases line up with TRBD2. V shed 3 bases and J 5 bases; nucleotides not matched to a gene: 7. Germline CDR1 SGHRS, CDR2 YFSETQ. The length of the CDR3 is 14 residues. CDR3 sequence: CASSSPRGRETQYF. The CDR3, as DNA: TGCGCCAGCAGCTCCCCGCGGGGGAGGGAGACCCAGTACTTC.

The rearrangement links TRBV6-8 to TRBJ2-2; possibly TRBD2 for D (7 bases). The CDR3 spans 15 residues. Per germline, CDR1 MNHGY and CDR2 SAAAGT. The V gene lost 7 bases and the J gene lost 4 bases, with 16 bases spanning the gap. CDR3: CASTGGGRGTGELFF. Written as DNA, the CDR3 is TGTGCCAGCACTGGCGGGGGCCGGGGCACCGGGGAGCTGTTTTTT.

The V call is TRBV6-8, the J call TRBJ2-2; D not certain. The CDR3 sequence is 12 residues long. The germline gives CDR1 MNHGY, CDR2 SAAAGT. V was clipped by 6 bases and J by 6 bases, with 8 bases between them. The CDR3 nucleotides read TGTGCCAGCAGCCCCAGTGCCGGGGAGCTGTTTTTT. It yields the protein CASSPSAGELFF.